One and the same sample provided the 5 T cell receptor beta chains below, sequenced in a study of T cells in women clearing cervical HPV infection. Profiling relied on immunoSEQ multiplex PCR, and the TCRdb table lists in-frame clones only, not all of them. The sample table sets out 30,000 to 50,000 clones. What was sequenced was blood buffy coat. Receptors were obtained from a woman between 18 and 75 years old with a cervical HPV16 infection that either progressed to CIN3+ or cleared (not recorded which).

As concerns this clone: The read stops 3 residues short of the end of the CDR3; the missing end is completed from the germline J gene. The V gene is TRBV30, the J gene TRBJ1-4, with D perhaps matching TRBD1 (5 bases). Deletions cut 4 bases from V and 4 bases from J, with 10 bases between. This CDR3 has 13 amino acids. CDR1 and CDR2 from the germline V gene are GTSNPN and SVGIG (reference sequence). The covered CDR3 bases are TGTGCCTGGACCCTAGACAGTAATGAAAAA. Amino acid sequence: CAWTLDSNEK. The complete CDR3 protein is CAWTLDSNEKLFF.

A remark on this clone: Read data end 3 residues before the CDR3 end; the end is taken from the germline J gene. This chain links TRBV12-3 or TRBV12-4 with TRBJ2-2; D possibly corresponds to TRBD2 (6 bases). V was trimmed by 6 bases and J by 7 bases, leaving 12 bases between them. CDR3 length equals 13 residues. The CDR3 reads CASSSTRVGELFF. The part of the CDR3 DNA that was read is TGTGCCAGCAGCTCGACTAGGGTCGGGGAG.

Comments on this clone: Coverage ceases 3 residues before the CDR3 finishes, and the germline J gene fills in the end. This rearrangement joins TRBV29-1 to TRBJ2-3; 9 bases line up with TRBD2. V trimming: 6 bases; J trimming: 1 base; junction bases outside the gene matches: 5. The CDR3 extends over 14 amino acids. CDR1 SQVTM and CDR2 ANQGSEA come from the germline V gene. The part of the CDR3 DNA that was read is TGCAGCGTCCAGACTAGCGGCCGCACAGATACG. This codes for CSVQTSGRTDT. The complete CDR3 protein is CSVQTSGRTDTQYF.

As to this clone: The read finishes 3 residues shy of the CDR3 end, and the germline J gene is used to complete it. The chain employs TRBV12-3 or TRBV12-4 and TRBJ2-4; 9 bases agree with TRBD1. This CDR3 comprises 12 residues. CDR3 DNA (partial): TGTGCCAGCAGTAACCGGGACAGGGCT. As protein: CASSNRDRA. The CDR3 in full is CASSNRDRAQYF.

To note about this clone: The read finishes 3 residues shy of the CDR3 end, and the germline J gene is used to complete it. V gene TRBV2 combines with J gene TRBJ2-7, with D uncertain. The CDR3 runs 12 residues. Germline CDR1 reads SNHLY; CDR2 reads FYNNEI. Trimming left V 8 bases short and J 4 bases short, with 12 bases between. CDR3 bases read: TGTGCCAGCGAGACGGGTGGTTACGAG. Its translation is CASETGGYE. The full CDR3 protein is CASETGGYEQYF.